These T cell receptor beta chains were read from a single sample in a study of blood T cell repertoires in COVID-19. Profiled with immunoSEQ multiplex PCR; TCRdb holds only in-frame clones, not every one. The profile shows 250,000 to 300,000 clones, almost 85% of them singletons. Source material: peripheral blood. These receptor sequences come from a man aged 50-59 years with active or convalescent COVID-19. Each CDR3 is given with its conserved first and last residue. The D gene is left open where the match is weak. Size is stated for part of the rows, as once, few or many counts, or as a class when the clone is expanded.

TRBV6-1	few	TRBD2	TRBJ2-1	CASSEWSGREQFF	TGTGCCAGCAGTGAATGGAGCGGGAGGGAGCAGTTCTTC
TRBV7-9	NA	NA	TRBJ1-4	CASSLGGGNEKLFF	TGTGCTAGCAGCTTAGGGGGAGGGAATGAAAAACTGTTTTTT
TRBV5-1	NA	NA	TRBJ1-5	CASSLTGLEPQHF	TGCGCCAGCAGCTTGACGGGTTTGGAGCCCCAGCATTTT
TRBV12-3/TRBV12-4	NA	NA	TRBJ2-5	CASSLRGMKTQYF	TGTGCCAGCAGTTTAAGGGGAATGAAGACCCAGTACTTC
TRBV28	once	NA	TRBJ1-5	CASRWEGASNQPQHF	TGTGCCAGCAGGTGGGAAGGGGCTAGCAATCAGCCCCAGCATTTT
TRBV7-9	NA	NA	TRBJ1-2	CASSLMDSASYGYTF	TGTGCCAGCAGCTTAATGGACAGCGCTTCCTATGGCTACACCTTC
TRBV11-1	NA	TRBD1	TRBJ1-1	CASSLTDRATEAFF	TGTGCCAGCAGCTTAACAGACAGGGCTACTGAAGCTTTCTTT
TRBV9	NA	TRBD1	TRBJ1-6	CAIPRDRGFKNSPLHF	TGTGCCATCCCCCGGGACAGGGGTTTTAAGAATTCACCCCTCCACTTT
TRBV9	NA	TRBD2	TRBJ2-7	CASSPRLAGTYEQYF	TGTGCCAGCAGCCCCCGACTAGCGGGAACCTACGAGCAGTACTTC
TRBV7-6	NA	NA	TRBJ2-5	CASSPPVGTVRGETQYF	TGTGCCAGCAGCCCCCCGGTGGGGACTGTAAGAGGCGAGACCCAGTACTTC
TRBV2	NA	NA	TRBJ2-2	CASSELYGELFF	TGTGCCAGCAGTGAACTTTACGGGGAGCTGTTTTTT
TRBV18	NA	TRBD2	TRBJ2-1	CASSPSVSGRKDEQFF	TGTGCCAGCTCACCCTCCGTTAGCGGGCGAAAAGATGAGCAGTTCTTC
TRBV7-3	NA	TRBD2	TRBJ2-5	CASSPRGGETQYF	TGTGCCAGCAGCCCCCGGGGGGGTGAGACCCAGTACTTC
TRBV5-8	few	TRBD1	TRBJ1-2	CASSWDRGLEGYTF	TGTGCCAGCAGCTGGGACAGGGGGCTAGAAGGCTACACCTTC
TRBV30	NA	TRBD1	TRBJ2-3	CAWSVRDSATDTQYF	TGTGCCTGGAGTGTACGGGACAGCGCCACAGATACGCAGTATTTT
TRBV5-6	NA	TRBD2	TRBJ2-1	CASSFFGTSGNNEQFF	TGTGCCAGCAGCTTTTTCGGGACTAGCGGTAACAATGAGCAGTTCTTC
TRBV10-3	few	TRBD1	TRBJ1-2	CAINRGQGYGYTF	TGTGCCATCAACCGCGGACAGGGCTATGGCTACACCTTC
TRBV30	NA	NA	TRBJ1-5	CASSDGTFNQPQHF	TGTGCCTCCTCAGATGGGACTTTCAATCAGCCCCAGCATTTT
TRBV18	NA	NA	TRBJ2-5	CASSPKSRVRGETQYF	TGTGCCAGCTCACCAAAATCGCGCGTCCGAGGAGAGACCCAGTACTTC
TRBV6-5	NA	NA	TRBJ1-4	CASAPNPTGNEKLFF	TGTGCCAGCGCCCCAAACCCGACGGGAAATGAAAAACTGTTTTTT
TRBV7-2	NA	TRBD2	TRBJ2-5	CASSLAGGVRETQYF	TGTGCCAGCAGCTTAGCTGGGGGGGTGAGGGAGACCCAGTACTTC
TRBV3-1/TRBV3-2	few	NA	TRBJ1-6	CASSQDGGGSPLHF	TGTGCCAGCAGCCAAGATGGGGGAGGATCACCCCTCCACTTT
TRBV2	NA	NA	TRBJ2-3	CASRVTMRGDTQYF	TGTGCCAGCAGGGTGACTATGCGAGGGGATACGCAGTATTTT
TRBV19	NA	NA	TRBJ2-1	CASRDHRNSYNEQFF	TGTGCCAGTAGGGATCACAGAAACTCCTACAATGAGCAGTTCTTC
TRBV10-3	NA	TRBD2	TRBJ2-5	CATRLAGGQETQYF	TGTGCCACGCGACTAGCGGGAGGACAAGAGACCCAGTACTTC
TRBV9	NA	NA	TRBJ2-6	CASSGSLGANVLTF	TGTGCCAGCAGCGGGTCCCTAGGGGCCAACGTCCTGACTTTC
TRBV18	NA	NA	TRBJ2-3	CASSPPGRPITTDTQYF	TGTGCCAGCTCACCACCGGGCCGCCCTATTACCACAGATACGCAGTATTTT
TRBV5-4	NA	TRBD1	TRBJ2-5	CASGPGTGFQETQYF	TGTGCCAGCGGACCCGGGACAGGGTTTCAAGAGACCCAGTACTTC
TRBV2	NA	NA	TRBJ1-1	CASSEVTKNAMEAFF	TGTGCCAGCAGTGAAGTCACTAAGAACGCCATGGAAGCTTTCTTT
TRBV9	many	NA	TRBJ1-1	CASSSGLLAFF	TGTGCCAGCAGCTCCGGACTGTTAGCTTTCTTT
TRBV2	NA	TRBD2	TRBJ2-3	CASTGLVAGASTDTQYF	TGTGCCAGCACTGGACTCGTAGCGGGAGCTAGCACAGATACGCAGTATTTT
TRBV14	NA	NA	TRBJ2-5	CASSHPLGRGRWETQYF	TGTGCCAGCAGCCATCCCCTTGGGAGAGGGCGTTGGGAGACCCAGTACTTC
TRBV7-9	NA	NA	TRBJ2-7	CASSLGGSSLYEQYF	TGTGCCAGCAGCTTAGGCGGCAGCAGCCTCTACGAGCAGTACTTC
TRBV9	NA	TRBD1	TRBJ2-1	CASSSLPGQGMNEQFF	TGTGCCAGCAGCTCCTTACCGGGACAGGGGATGAATGAGCAGTTCTTC
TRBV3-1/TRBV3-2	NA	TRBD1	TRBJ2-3	CASSQVGAGTGTDTQYF	TGTGCCAGCAGCCAAGTGGGTGCCGGGACAGGCACAGATACGCAGTATTTT
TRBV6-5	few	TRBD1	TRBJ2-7	CASSQSTITGGRQYF	TGTGCCAGCAGTCAATCTACTATTACAGGGGGTCGGCAGTACTTC
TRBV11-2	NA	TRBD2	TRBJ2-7	CASSLYGERELSYEQYF	TGTGCCAGCAGCTTATATGGCGAGCGGGAGCTCTCCTACGAGCAGTACTTC
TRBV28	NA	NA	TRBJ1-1	CASRGARDRDTEAFF	TGTGCCAGCAGGGGGGCCCGGGATCGGGACACTGAAGCTTTCTTT
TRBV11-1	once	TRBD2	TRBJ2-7	CASSLGVAGPYEQYF	TGTGCCAGCAGCTTAGGGGTAGCGGGACCCTACGAGCAGTACTTC
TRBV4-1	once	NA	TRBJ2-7	CASSYGAYYEQYF	TGCGCCAGCAGCTATGGAGCCTACTACGAGCAGTACTTC